The clone carrying this T cell receptor beta chain occurred a few times. Its antigen is still unknown. This specimen belongs to a study of T cell responses to AZD1222 COVID-19 vaccine. The study, taken as a whole, reports: There were vaccine-associated CD4 TCRs across spike, dominant at 160-218 and 743-854. A rise in Spike-specific TCR breadth and depth followed two AZD1222 doses. Among those given AZD1222, only six or seven were seropositive at baseline. Possibly, clonal diversity was underestimated; donors were largely white British and included more females.

V shed 7 bases, J shed 2 bases, and the junction held 6 bases outside the gene matches. The CDR3 is 15 residues long. Germline CDR1 MDHEN, CDR2 SYDVKM. TCRdb keeps only in-frame clones here, not all; method: immunoSEQ multiplex PCR. The sample includes some 150,000 clones, approximately 85% of them seen just once. V is TRBV28 and J is TRBJ2-2, with 8 bases that match TRBD1. The specimen was peripheral blood, collected on day 0 of AZD1222 vaccination. This TCR came from an adult in good health. CDR3 DNA sequence: TGTGCCAGCATGTCAGGGGGCTTAAACACCGGGGAGCTGTTTTTT. This translates into CASMSGGLNTGELFF.